This TCR beta chain appears in the sequencing data of a study of blood T cell repertoires in COVID-19. Assay used: immunoSEQ multiplex PCR; TCRdb lists only in-frame clones, some missing. Among roughly 230,000 clones listed, about 90% were seen once. This clonotype was obtained from a woman aged 60-70 years with COVID-19, enrolled during active disease. Sequencing used peripheral blood.

CDR3 in amino acids: CASSLNAGGTDTQYF. The CDR3 nucleotides read TGTGCCAGCAGCTTAAACGCCGGGGGCACAGATACGCAGTATTTT. The rearrangement links TRBV7-3 to TRBJ2-3; weak D call: TRBD2 (5 bases). Trimming shortened V by 1 base and J by 1 base, and 9 bases separated the two germline ends. Germline CDR1 reads SGHTA; CDR2 reads FQGTGA. The CDR3 has 15 amino acids.